This T cell receptor beta chain was sequenced during a study of early T cells in non-severe SARS-CoV-2 infection. Trimming left V 1 base short and J 12 bases short, with 8 bases between. Germline V gives CDR1 SGDLS, CDR2 YYNGEE. The CDR3 covers 10 residues. Attachment of unique molecular identifiers was made to individual cDNA molecules. Each CDR3 protein gets one entry after TCRdb re-called the 5' RACE reads with MiXCR. Of about 70,000 distinct CDR3 sequences in the sample, approximately 15% were seen once. The rearrangement links TRBV9 to TRBJ2-7; no clear D. Material: whole blood, obtained at baseline. This clonotype was sampled from an adult who was a healthcare worker with PCR-confirmed SARS-CoV-2 infection or an uninfected control (not recorded which). CDR3 amino acids: CASSVLISYF. Written as DNA, the CDR3 is TGTGCCAGCAGCGTATTGATATCGTACTTC.